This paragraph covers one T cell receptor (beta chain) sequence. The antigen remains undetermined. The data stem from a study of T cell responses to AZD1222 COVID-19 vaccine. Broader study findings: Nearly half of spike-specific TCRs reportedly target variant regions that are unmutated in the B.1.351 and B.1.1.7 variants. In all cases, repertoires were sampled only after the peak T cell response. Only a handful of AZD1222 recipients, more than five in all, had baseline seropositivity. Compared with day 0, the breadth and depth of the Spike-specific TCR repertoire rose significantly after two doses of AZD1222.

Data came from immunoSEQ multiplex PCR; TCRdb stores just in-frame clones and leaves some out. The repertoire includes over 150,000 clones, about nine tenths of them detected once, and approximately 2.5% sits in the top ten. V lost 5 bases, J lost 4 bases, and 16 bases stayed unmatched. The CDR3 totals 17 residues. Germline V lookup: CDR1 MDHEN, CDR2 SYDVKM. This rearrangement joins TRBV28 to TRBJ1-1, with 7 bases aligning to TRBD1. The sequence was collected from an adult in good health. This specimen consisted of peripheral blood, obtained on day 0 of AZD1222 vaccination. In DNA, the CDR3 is TGTGCCAGCAGTAAGCAGGGACTCCGCGACAGGGCCACTGAAGCTTTCTTT. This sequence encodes CASSKQGLRDRATEAFF. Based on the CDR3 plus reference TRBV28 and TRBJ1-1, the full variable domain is DVKVTQSSRYLVKRTGEKVFLECVQDMDHENMFWYRQDPGLGLRLIYFSYDVKMKEKGDIPEGYSVSREKKERFSLILESASTNQTSMYLCASSKQGLRDRATEAFFGQGTRLTVV.